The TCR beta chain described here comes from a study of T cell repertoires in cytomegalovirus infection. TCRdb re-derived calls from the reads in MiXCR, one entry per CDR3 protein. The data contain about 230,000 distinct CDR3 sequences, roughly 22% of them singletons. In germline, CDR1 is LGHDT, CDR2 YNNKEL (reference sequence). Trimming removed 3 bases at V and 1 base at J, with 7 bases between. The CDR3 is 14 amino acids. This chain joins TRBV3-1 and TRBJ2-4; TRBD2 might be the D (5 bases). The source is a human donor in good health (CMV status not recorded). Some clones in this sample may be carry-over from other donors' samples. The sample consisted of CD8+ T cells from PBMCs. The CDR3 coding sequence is TGTGCCAGCAGCCAGGACTTGGCCAAAAACATTCAGTACTTC. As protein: CASSQDLAKNIQYF.